This is a list of T cell receptor beta chains from one sample in a study of blood T cell repertoires in COVID-19. Assay used: immunoSEQ multiplex PCR; TCRdb lists only in-frame clones, some missing. This sample has about 210,000 clones, with around 88% found just once. Sequencing was done on a sample of peripheral blood. These receptors came from a man between 18 and 35 years old with active or convalescent COVID-19. Both conserved end residues are part of each CDR3. D genes are given only for firm matches. Size values are once, few and many counts, or a class for expanded clones, and some rows have none.

>TRBD2|-|TRBJ2-1|TRBV6-5
TGTGCCAGCAGTCCTCTAGCGGGAGGGGGCAATGAGCAGTTCTTC
CASSPLAGGGNEQFF
>TRBD2|-|TRBJ2-1|TRBV4-2
TGTGCCAGCAGCCAAGTTGCGGGAGGATTCAATGAGCAGTTCTTC
CASSQVAGGFNEQFF
>TRBD1|-|TRBJ2-5|TRBV12-3/TRBV12-4
TGTGCCAGCAGCCCGGACAGGGGAGAGACCCAGTACTTC
CASSPDRGETQYF
>-|few|TRBJ2-7|TRBV15
TGTGCCACCAGCAGAGATCCTACCTACGAGCAGTACTTC
CATSRDPTYEQYF
>TRBD1|-|TRBJ2-4|TRBV10-3
TGTGCCATCAGTGAGTCGGACAGGGGGTCGGACATTCAGTACTTC
CAISESDRGSDIQYF
>TRBD2|-|TRBJ2-5|TRBV5-1
TGCGCCAGCAGCTCCGTCGGGACTAGCGGGATTAGGGGGCAAGAGACCCAGTACTTC
CASSSVGTSGIRGQETQYF
>-|-|TRBJ1-4|TRBV30
TGTGCCTGGAGTGGGCCTAATGAAAAACTGTTTTTT
CAWSGPNEKLFF
>-|many|TRBJ1-3|TRBV3-1/TRBV3-2
TGTGCCAGCAGCCAAGTACTAAGTTCGGGAAACACCATATATTTT
CASSQVLSSGNTIYF
>-|-|TRBJ2-1|TRBV21-1
TGTGCCAGCACCTTCCGGAGAGCGTGGTACAATGAGCAGTTCTTC
CASTFRRAWYNEQFF
>-|few|TRBJ2-7|TRBV4-1
TGCGCCAGCAGTCACAGGGAAGGAATTGGCGAGCAGTACTTC
CASSHREGIGEQYF
>-|-|TRBJ1-1|TRBV10-3
TGTGCCATCAGTGAGTCTATGGGAGGGGGGGCGGACACTGAAGCTTTCTTT
CAISESMGGGADTEAFF
>-|-|TRBJ1-2|TRBV7-2
TGTGCCAGCAGCTTGGGACTGGAGGACTATGGCTACACCTTC
CASSLGLEDYGYTF
>-|-|TRBJ2-7|TRBV6-1
TGTGCCAGCAGTGAGCCGGGAACAACCCGGGCTCCCGAGCAGTACTTC
CASSEPGTTRAPEQYF
>TRBD1|-|TRBJ2-7|TRBV11-3
TGTGCCAGCAGCCGGGACAGCTCCTACGAGCAGTACTTC
CASSRDSSYEQYF
>-|-|TRBJ2-1|TRBV2
TGTGCCAGCAATCAACACGCGGGGCCGTACAATGAGCAGTTCTTC
CASNQHAGPYNEQFF
>-|-|TRBJ2-5|TRBV7-9
TGTGCCAGCAGCGCTACGGACACCCAAGAGACCCAGTACTTC
CASSATDTQETQYF
>-|once|TRBJ2-5|TRBV30
TGTGCCTGGAGTAGGGGTGGGGAGACCCAGTACTTC
CAWSRGGETQYF
>-|-|TRBJ1-1|TRBV3-1/TRBV3-2
TGTGCCAGCAGCCAAGATCTGAGACCGAGGGGGACTGAAGCTTTCTTT
CASSQDLRPRGTEAFF
>TRBD1|-|TRBJ1-2|TRBV28
TGTGCCGGGAGTTCGGGACAGGATCTGTTTTATGGCTACACCTTC
CAGSSGQDLFYGYTF
>-|-|TRBJ2-7|TRBV6-5
TGTGCCAGCAGCTCCCGCTACGAGCAGTACTTC
CASSSRYEQYF
>TRBD2|-|TRBJ2-3|TRBV19
TGTGCCAGCCGAAGCGGGAGCAGGACAGATACGCAGTATTTT
CASRSGSRTDTQYF
>-|-|TRBJ2-7|TRBV11-2
TGTGCCAGCAGCTTTTGGTCAGGGTGGGACGAGCAGTACTTC
CASSFWSGWDEQYF
>TRBD2|once|TRBJ2-1|TRBV5-4
TGTGCCAGCACCGACTCGTGGACTAGCGGGGCGGGGGAGCAGTTCTTC
CASTDSWTSGAGEQFF
>TRBD1|-|TRBJ1-2|TRBV29-1
TGCAGCGTGGGGGGACAGAACTATGGCTACACCTTC
CSVGGQNYGYTF
>TRBD2|-|TRBJ2-1|TRBV7-2
TGTGCCAGCAGCTTCGCCGGACTAGCGGCAGGGAATGAGCAGTTCTTC
CASSFAGLAAGNEQFF
>TRBD1|few|TRBJ1-1|TRBV14
TGTGCCAGCAGCCATCAACAGGGGTTGATGAACACTGAAGCTTTCTTT
CASSHQQGLMNTEAFF
>-|-|TRBJ1-2|TRBV25-1
TGTGCCAGCAGTGACCCTTCAGCGTATGGCTACACCTTC
CASSDPSAYGYTF
>-|once|TRBJ1-2|TRBV6-2/TRBV6-3
TGTGCCAGCAGTTACTACGCGGCGGCGCGGGGCTACACCTTC
CASSYYAAARGYTF
>-|-|TRBJ2-7|TRBV6-5
TGTGCCAGCAGTTACAGTCAGGGGAACCCGTACGAGCAGTACTTC
CASSYSQGNPYEQYF
>TRBD2|few|TRBJ2-1|TRBV11-2
TGTGCCAGCAGCCCCCCCCTAGCGGGAGCGGCCGGCAATGAGCAGTTCTTC
CASSPPLAGAAGNEQFF
>-|-|TRBJ2-4|TRBV7-9
TGTGCCAGCAGCTTAGAGTATGGGGGCTGGGCAGCCAAAAACATTCAGTACTTC
CASSLEYGGWAAKNIQYF
>TRBD2|-|TRBJ2-1|TRBV7-2
TGTGCCAGCGGGACTAGCGGGTACAATGAGCAGTTCTTC
CASGTSGYNEQFF
>TRBD1|-|TRBJ1-2|TRBV24-1
TGTGCCACCAGTGATCGAGCGGGACAGGGGTTTGATGGCTACACCTTC
CATSDRAGQGFDGYTF
>TRBD1|-|TRBJ1-3|TRBV19
TGTGCCAGTAGTCGCGGGACAGGCCCGATTCTCTCTTCTGGAAACACCATATATTTT
CASSRGTGPILSSGNTIYF
>-|-|TRBJ2-1|TRBV4-2
TGTGCCAGCAGCCAAGGACTAGGAGTAACTCTTGAGCAGTTCTTC
CASSQGLGVTLEQFF
>-|-|TRBJ1-1|TRBV10-3
TGTGCCATCAGTGAGTCGTCCCCCGGGGCTTTCTTT
CAISESSPGAFF
>-|-|TRBJ1-4|TRBV6-5
TGTGCCAGCTCCCCTCCAACTAATGAAAAACTGTTTTTT
CASSPPTNEKLFF
>TRBD2|once|TRBJ2-2|TRBV9
TGTGCCAGCAGCGGGGGACTAGCGGGAGCCGGGGAGCTGTTTTTT
CASSGGLAGAGELFF
>-|-|TRBJ2-5|TRBV6-1
TGTGCCAGCAGTGAATTCGGGACCCAGTACTTC
CASSEFGTQYF
>TRBD1|-|TRBJ1-1|TRBV7-2
TGTGCCAGCAGCGCACAGGGGGATGGCACTGAAGCTTTCTTT
CASSAQGDGTEAFF
>TRBD2|-|TRBJ2-1|TRBV10-1
TGCGCCAGCAGTGTCCCAGCGGGGACTAGCATCGATGAGCAGTTCTTC
CASSVPAGTSIDEQFF
>-|-|TRBJ1-1|TRBV5-1
TGCGCCAGCAGCCTGGGAACAGACAGAGAAGCTTTCTTT
CASSLGTDREAFF
>TRBD2|once|TRBJ2-6|TRBV9
TGTGCCAGCAGCGTCAGTGGGAGGGCCGGTACAGCTGGGGCCAACGTCCTGACTTTC
CASSVSGRAGTAGANVLTF
>TRBD2|-|TRBJ2-1|TRBV29-1
TGCAGCGTGGGACTAGCGGGACCCCGCAGCTCCTACAATGAGCAGTTCTTC
CSVGLAGPRSSYNEQFF
>-|-|TRBJ1-1|TRBV18
TGTGCCAGCTCCCCGATTTCGTCCAGGGACACTGAAGCTTTCTTT
CASSPISSRDTEAFF